These 9 T cell receptor beta chains share one sample of origin, sequenced in a study of blood T cell repertoires in COVID-19. TCRdb's table, derived via immunoSEQ multiplex PCR, lists solely in-frame clones and lacks some. The sample shows roughly 290,000 clones, 75% to 95% of them seen only once. Sequencing was carried out using peripheral blood. The receptor source for this set is a woman in her twenties or thirties with COVID-19, enrolled during active disease.

The V gene is TRBV11-3, the J gene TRBJ2-4; D remains ambiguous. The CDR3 contains 13 residues. The germline V gene has CDR1 SGHNT and CDR2 YENEEA. Deletions cut 1 base from V and 7 bases from J, with 8 bases between. DNA of the CDR3: TGTGCCAGCAGCTTAGGGATCGGGAACATTCAGTACTTC. Translating gives CASSLGIGNIQYF.

The chain employs TRBV19 and TRBJ1-5; TRBD1 matches 8 bases. Germline loops: CDR1 LNHDA, CDR2 SQIVND (reference sequence). V lost 3 bases to trimming and J lost 0 bases; unmatched junction nucleotides: 16. CDR3 length: 20 amino acids. The CDR3 here is CASSMGKAPGGLNSNQPQHF. The CDR3 DNA is TGTGCCAGTAGTATGGGGAAAGCGCCAGGGGGCCTAAATAGCAATCAGCCCCAGCATTTT.

This chain joins TRBV6-5 and TRBJ2-5; 11 bases are shared with TRBD2. This CDR3 is built from 13 residues. V lost 6 bases and J lost 7; bases outside the gene matches: 4. CDR1 and CDR2 from the germline V gene are MNHEY and SVGAGI. The CDR3: CASSGGTSGTQYF. The DNA of the CDR3 is TGTGCCAGCAGCGGTGGGACTAGCGGGACCCAGTACTTC.

The CDR3 spells CAWSDRFSPAFF. CDR3 sequence (DNA): TGTGCCTGGTCCGACAGGTTCTCTCCCGCTTTCTTT. This chain links TRBV30 with TRBJ1-1; possible D gene TRBD1, 6 bases. The CDR3 is 12 residues long. The V gene lost 5 bases and the J gene lost 11 bases, with 18 bases spanning the gap. CDR1 and CDR2 from the germline V gene are GTSNPN and SVGIG (reference sequence).

The rearrangement links TRBV7-2 to TRBJ2-2; D not certain. V was cut by 3 bases and J by 0 bases, with 11 bases left in between. The germline gives CDR1 SGHTA, CDR2 FQGNSA. The CDR3 is 16 amino acids. For the CDR3, the DNA is TGTGCCAGCAGCTTCTCGGTTCCCCCGAACACCGGGGAGCTGTTTTTT. This codes for CASSFSVPPNTGELFF.

This clone was observed a few times. CDR3 sequence (DNA): TGTGCCAGCAGTTACGCCGGGACACTCTACGAGCAGTACTTC. Its protein product is CASSYAGTLYEQYF. The chain is built from TRBV6-5 and TRBJ2-7; weak D call: TRBD1 (6 bases). The V gene's germline CDR1 is MNHEY and CDR2 SVGAGI. CDR3 size: 14 residues. Trimming pared 2 bases from V and 3 bases from J, leaving 11 bases between.

The chain carries TRBV5-1 and TRBJ2-1; 14 bases fit TRBD2. This CDR3 has 16 amino acids. Germline CDR1 is SGHRS and CDR2 is YFSETQ. V shed 2 bases and J 7 bases; nucleotides not matched to a gene: 5. The CDR3 bases are TGCGCCAGCAGCTTCGGACTAGCGGGAGGTATAAATGAGCAGTTCTTC. Protein sequence: CASSFGLAGGINEQFF.

The chain couples TRBV6-5 to TRBJ1-2, with 8 bases aligning to TRBD1. Germline V gene lookup returns CDR1 MNHEY and CDR2 SVGAGI. The CDR3 runs 14 residues. Trimming cost V 4 bases and J 4 bases; bases outside gene matches: 5. CDR3 sequence: CASSSQGAGYGYTF. CDR3 bases: TGTGCCAGCAGTTCTCAGGGGGCGGGCTATGGCTACACCTTC.

The chain employs TRBV10-2 and TRBJ1-5; the D gene is possibly TRBD1 (5 bases). The CDR3 loop spans 14 amino acids. Per the germline V gene, CDR1 is WSHSY and CDR2 is SAAADI. V lost 6 bases and J 0 bases, leaving 9 bases between the germline ends. As DNA, the CDR3 is TGCGCCAGCAGGACAGACAGTAGCAATCAGCCCCAGCATTTT. Translated: CASRTDSSNQPQHF.